This passage covers 21 T cell receptor beta chains from one sample sequenced in a study of radiation and T cells in renal cell carcinoma. The assay was immunoSEQ multiplex PCR, and TCRdb's table has in-frame clones only and misses some. Of 100,000 to 150,000 clones in the sample, approximately 90% were seen once. The time point denotes: blood 2 weeks post-SBRT. As for treatment: 15 Gy SBRT to primary tumor, nephrectomy 4 weeks later. Sample: blood, taken from a patient whose treatment included radiotherapy and nephrectomy. Receptors originate from a woman in her seventies with renal cell carcinoma.

The rearrangement joins TRBV19 to TRBJ2-7, with 9 bases lining up with TRBD1. In germline, CDR1 is LNHDA, CDR2 SQIVND (reference sequence). CDR3 length: 15 amino acids. Trimming cost V 7 bases and J 3 bases; bases outside gene matches: 10. The CDR3 loop reads CASTLGGTGNYEQYF. In nucleotides, the CDR3 is TGTGCCAGTACCCTGGGAGGGACAGGGAACTACGAGCAGTACTTC.

The chain couples TRBV6-1 to TRBJ2-3; 8 nucleotides agree with TRBD1. The ends lost 4 bases at V and 4 bases at J; junction bases unmatched: 4. This CDR3 region has 14 residues. Germline V gives CDR1 MNHNS, CDR2 SASEGT. The CDR3 nucleotides are TGTGCCAGCAGTGGGGCGACAGGGGCAGATACGCAGTATTTT. Translation: CASSGATGADTQYF.

The chain uses TRBV4-2 and TRBJ2-3; D not certain. Germline V gene lookup returns CDR1 LGHNA and CDR2 YNFKEQ. This CDR3 is 14 amino acids long. V lost 1 base, J lost 0 bases, and 5 bases lay in between. CDR3 sequence: CASSQVGSTDTQYF. DNA for the CDR3: TGTGCCAGCAGCCAAGTTGGAAGCACAGATACGCAGTATTTT.

This chain joins TRBV19 and TRBJ2-1; D gene ambiguous. In germline, CDR1 is LNHDA, CDR2 SQIVND (reference sequence). V was cut by 3 bases and J by 5 bases, with 14 bases left in between. CDR3 length equals 15 residues. In nucleotides, the CDR3 is TGTGCCAGTAGTATGGACCGGGCGGCCAACAATGAGCAGTTCTTC. It yields the protein CASSMDRAANNEQFF.

The CDR3 protein is CASSLLGDRVNSPLHF. The DNA of the CDR3 is TGTGCCAGCAGCCTCCTTGGCGACAGGGTCAATTCACCCCTCCACTTT. The chain joins TRBV14 to TRBJ1-6; 7 bases are shared with TRBD1. The CDR3 has 16 residues. CDR1 is SGHDN and CDR2 is FVKESK in the germline V gene. V shed 4 bases, J shed 7 bases, and the junction held 10 bases outside the gene matches.

The chain employs TRBV4-2 and TRBJ1-6, with D uncertain. V was trimmed by 4 bases and J by 2 bases, leaving 12 bases between them. This CDR3 is 16 amino acids long. Germline assignment: CDR1 LGHNA and CDR2 YNFKEQ. The CDR3 loop reads CASSLVGDTYNSPLHF. DNA for the CDR3: TGTGCCAGCAGCCTCGTCGGGGATACCTATAATTCACCCCTCCACTTT.

The chain uses TRBV25-1 and TRBJ1-6; 8 bases agree with TRBD1. Trimming at V came to 3 bases and at J to 10 bases, leaving 5 bases not matched to a gene. CDR3 length: 14 amino acids. Germline V gives CDR1 MGHDK, CDR2 SYGVNS. The DNA for the CDR3 is TGTGCCAGCAGTGATGTCAGGGGGCAATCACCCCTCCACTTT. This gives the protein CASSDVRGQSPLHF. Full variable domain (missing parts from reference TRBV25-1 and TRBJ1-6): EADIYQTPRYLVIGTGKKITLECSQTMGHDKMYWYQQDPGMELHLIHYSYGVNSTEKGDLSSESTVSRIRTEHFPLTLESARPSHTSQYLCASSDVRGQSPLHFGNGTRLTVT.

The chain uses TRBV27 and TRBJ2-2, with D possibly TRBD1 on 6 matching bases. The CDR3 runs to 14 residues. Trimming took off 3 bases at V and 5 bases at J, with 10 bases between the two ends. Germline CDR1 and CDR2: MNHEY and SMNVEV (reference sequence). CDR3 region: CASSFNRATGELFF. CDR3 DNA sequence: TGTGCCAGCAGTTTTAACAGGGCTACCGGGGAGCTGTTTTTT.

The genes are TRBV7-6 and TRBJ1-1, with a weak D call TRBD1 (5 bases). In germline, CDR1 is SGHVS, CDR2 FNYEAQ. The length of the CDR3 is 13 residues. Trimming took off 1 base at V and 5 bases at J, with 8 bases between the two ends. The CDR3 reads CASSLGGDTEAFF. CDR3 nucleotide sequence: TGTGCCAGCAGCTTAGGAGGGGATACTGAAGCTTTCTTT.

The chain recombines TRBV6-5 with TRBJ1-6; a weak D match, TRBD1 (6 bases). Germline V gene lookup returns CDR1 MNHEY and CDR2 SVGAGI. V was pared by 0 bases and J by 10 bases, with 16 bases between. The CDR3 has 16 amino acids. The DNA of the CDR3 is TGTGCCAGCAGTTACTCCATGGGGGGCGTAGGGTCACCCCTCCACTTT. Amino acids: CASSYSMGGVGSPLHF.

The V call is TRBV19, the J call TRBJ1-2; D perhaps matches TRBD1 (6 bases). Germline V gene data show CDR1 as LNHDA and CDR2 as SQIVND (reference sequence). The ends were cut back, 6 bases at V and 8 bases at J, with 19 bases in the middle. The CDR3 has 14 residues. The CDR3 nucleotides are TGTGCCAGTAGCGAACATACCGGGGGCGGGGGCTACACCTTC. This encodes CASSEHTGGGGYTF.

This sequence joins TRBV5-6 and TRBJ2-6; no reliable D call. V lost 1 base and J lost 2, with 7 bases in between. The germline CDR1 and CDR2 sequences are SGHDT and YYEEEE. The CDR3 consists of 15 residues. CDR3 in DNA: TGTGCCAGCAGCTTGAGGAAAACTGGGGCCAACGTCCTGACTTTC. Translated, it gives CASSLRKTGANVLTF.

A note on this clone: One junction end disagrees with the germline gene, perhaps due to a read error. The rearrangement links TRBV7-7 to TRBJ1-4, with D possibly matching TRBD1 (5 bases). The length of the CDR3 is 13 residues. Germline CDR1 is SSHAT and CDR2 is FNYEAQ (reference sequence). CDR3: CASSPRGGEKLFF. As DNA, the CDR3 is TGTGCTAGCAGCCCTCGGGGGGGGGAAAAACTGTTTTTT.

The chain has TRBV7-6 and TRBJ1-6; possible D gene TRBD1, 5 bases. V gave up 1 base and J gave up 10 bases, with 11 bases separating them. The CDR3 loop spans 14 amino acids. Germline loops: CDR1 SGHVS, CDR2 FNYEAQ. This CDR3 reads CASSLGSRDSPLHF. The CDR3 nucleotides read TGTGCCAGCAGCTTAGGCTCGCGGGACTCACCCCTCCACTTT. The full variable domain, with the rest looked up from reference TRBV7-6 and TRBJ1-6, is GAGVSQSPRYKVTKRGQDVALRCDPISGHVSLYWYRQALGQGPEFLTYFNYEAQQDKSGLPNDRFSAERPEGSISTLTIQRTEQRDSAMYRCASSLGSRDSPLHFGNGTRLTVT.

This CDR3 reads CASSLGSGTSGNTIYF. CDR3 nucleotide sequence: TGTGCCAGCAGTTTAGGGTCAGGCACTTCTGGAAACACCATATATTTT. The rearrangement joins TRBV27 to TRBJ1-3; no reliable D call. Deletions cut 2 bases from V and 1 base from J, with 12 bases between. Looked up from germline, CDR1 is MNHEY and CDR2 is SMNVEV (reference sequence). This CDR3 has 16 residues.

The chain couples TRBV11-1 to TRBJ2-1; 7 bases map to TRBD1. Germline assignment: CDR1 SGHAT and CDR2 FQDESV (reference sequence). The CDR3 extends over 15 amino acids. The ends lost 1 base at V and 0 bases at J; junction bases unmatched: 0. CDR3 in amino acids: CASSLDRGSYNEQFF. Written as DNA, the CDR3 is TGTGCCAGCAGCTTAGACAGGGGCTCCTACAATGAGCAGTTCTTC.

J is TRBJ1-1 and V is TRBV6-5; 10 nucleotides match TRBD1. This CDR3 is built from 13 residues. Germline V gene sequence: CDR1 MNHEY, CDR2 SVGAGI. V was pared by 6 bases and J by 5 bases, with 3 bases of the junction left unmatched. CDR3 residues: CASRGTGETEAFF. CDR3 sequence (DNA): TGTGCCAGCAGGGGGACAGGGGAGACTGAAGCTTTCTTT.

The genes are TRBV30 and TRBJ1-5; perhaps TRBD1 as D (5 bases). V shed 0 bases and J shed 6 bases, with 12 bases lying between them. Germline V gene data show CDR1 as GTSNPN and CDR2 as SVGIG (reference sequence). The length of the CDR3 is 14 residues. This chain's CDR3 is CAWSVPQGGQPQHF. Here the CDR3 DNA reads TGTGCCTGGAGTGTACCCCAGGGAGGTCAGCCCCAGCATTTT.

V and J are TRBV5-4 and TRBJ2-7; tentative D call: TRBD1 (5 bases). The V gene lost 4 bases and the J gene lost 2 bases, with 19 bases spanning the gap. The CDR3 extends over 16 amino acids. The germline V gene has CDR1 SGHNT and CDR2 YYREEE (reference sequence). This CDR3 is CASSLGRQTPAYEQYF. CDR3 nucleotides: TGTGCCAGCAGCCTAGGCCGACAGACCCCCGCCTACGAGCAGTACTTC.

This clone has just a few counts. V gene TRBV7-2 combines with J gene TRBJ2-5; D unresolved. Trimming pared 2 bases from V and 4 bases from J, leaving 11 bases between. This CDR3 has 14 residues. The V gene's germline CDR1 is SGHTA and CDR2 FQGNSA. The CDR3, as DNA: TGTGCCAGCAGCTTAAGTTACCCACGAGAGACCCAGTACTTC. It encodes CASSLSYPRETQYF.

J is TRBJ2-1 and V is TRBV5-1; possible D gene TRBD1, 6 bases. Looked up from germline, CDR1 is SGHRS and CDR2 is YFSETQ. V was pared by 0 bases and J by 0 bases, with 7 bases between. There are 15 residues in the CDR3. In nucleotides, the CDR3 is TGCGCCAGCAGCTTGGGACAGGCCTCCTACAATGAGCAGTTCTTC. This translates into CASSLGQASYNEQFF.